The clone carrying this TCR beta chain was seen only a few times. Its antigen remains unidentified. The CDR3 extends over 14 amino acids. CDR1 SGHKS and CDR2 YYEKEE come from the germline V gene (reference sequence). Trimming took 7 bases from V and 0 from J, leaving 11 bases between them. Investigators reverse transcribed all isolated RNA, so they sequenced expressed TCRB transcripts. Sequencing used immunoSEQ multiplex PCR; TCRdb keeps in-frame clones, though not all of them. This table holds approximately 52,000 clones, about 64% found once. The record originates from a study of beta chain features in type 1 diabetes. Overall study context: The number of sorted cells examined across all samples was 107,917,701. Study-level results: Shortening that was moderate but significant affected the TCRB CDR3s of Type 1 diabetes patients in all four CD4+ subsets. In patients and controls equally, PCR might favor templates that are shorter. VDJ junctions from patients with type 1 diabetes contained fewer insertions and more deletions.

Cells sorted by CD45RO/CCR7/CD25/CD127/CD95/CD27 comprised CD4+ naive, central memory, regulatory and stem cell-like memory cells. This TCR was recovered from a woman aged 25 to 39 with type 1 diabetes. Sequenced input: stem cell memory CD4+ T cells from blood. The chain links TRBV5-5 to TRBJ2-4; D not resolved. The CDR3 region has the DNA TGTGCCAGCCTTCCGGAGCTAGCCAAAAACATTCAGTACTTC. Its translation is CASLPELAKNIQYF.